The 15 T cell receptor beta chains reported below all come from one sample, sequenced in a study of shared clonotypes between healthy human individuals. CD45RO-negative CD8 cells positively selected for CCR7 made up the naive population, which excluded terminally differentiated effector memory CD45RA+ cells. Profiled with immunoSEQ multiplex PCR; TCRdb holds only in-frame clones, not every one. The repertoire holds more than 500,000 clones, with roughly 95% as singletons. Input material: naive CD8+ T cells sorted from blood. Every receptor here comes from a woman in her thirties in good health.

The chain is built from TRBV6-1 and TRBJ1-5, with a tentative D call TRBD1 (6 bases). CDR3 length: 15 amino acids. Germline V gene data show CDR1 as MNHNS and CDR2 as SASEGT. Trimming left V 1 base short and J 2 bases short, with 9 bases between. CDR3 DNA: TGTGCCAGCAGTGAAGGGACAGCGGGCAATCAGCCCCAGCATTTT. Its translation is CASSEGTAGNQPQHF.

The rearrangement uses TRBV4-1 and TRBJ2-5; the match to TRBD1 covers 10 bases. The CDR3 is 14 amino acids. Per germline, CDR1 MGHRA and CDR2 YSYEKL. The trim removed 5 bases at V and 4 bases at J, leaving 4 bases unmatched. The CDR3 DNA reads as TGCGCCAGCAGCATACGGACAGGGGGAGAGACCCAGTACTTC. Its translation: CASSIRTGGETQYF.

The genes are TRBV28 and TRBJ1-5; D is ambiguous. The CDR3 extends over 14 amino acids. Germline V lookup: CDR1 MDHEN, CDR2 SYDVKM. V lost 6 bases and J 5 bases, leaving 14 bases between the germline ends. The CDR3 nucleotides read TGTGCCAGCAGCCTTCAGGCTGGGGATCAGCCCCAGCATTTT. It codes for CASSLQAGDQPQHF.

The V and J genes are TRBV4-1 and TRBJ2-5; 8 bases are shared with TRBD1. CDR1 MGHRA and CDR2 YSYEKL come from the germline V gene. The CDR3 is 14 residues long. The ends lost 4 bases at V and 5 bases at J; junction bases unmatched: 6. CDR3: CASSLLRDRETQYF. In nucleotides, the CDR3 is TGCGCCAGCAGCCTCCTCCGGGACAGGGAGACCCAGTACTTC.

This clone was picked up one time. This chain links TRBV4-2 with TRBJ2-4; 7 bases are a match to TRBD2. V lost 0 bases and J lost 2; bases outside the gene matches: 7. CDR3 length equals 17 residues. Germline V CDR1 and CDR2: LGHNA, YNFKEQ. The DNA for the CDR3 is TGTGCCAGCAGCCAAGAACTTAGGCGGGAGACCAAAAACATTCAGTACTTC. Protein: CASSQELRRETKNIQYF.

The rearrangement uses TRBV19 and TRBJ2-7; D possibly corresponds to TRBD1 (5 bases). V shed 5 bases and J shed 2 bases, with 16 bases lying between them. The germline gives CDR1 LNHDA, CDR2 SQIVND (reference sequence). The CDR3 is 15 amino acids. The CDR3 reads CASSVSRTSTYEQYF. The CDR3 DNA is TGTGCCAGTAGTGTATCCAGGACAAGCACCTACGAGCAGTACTTC.

A note on this clone: Other nucleotide sequences in the sample specify the same CDR3. The chain employs TRBV6-5 and TRBJ1-1; D possibly corresponds to TRBD1 (5 bases). Germline lookup yields CDR1 MNHEY and CDR2 SVGAGI. CDR3 length: 13 residues. Trimming stripped 2 bases from V and 5 bases from J, with 9 bases between. DNA of the CDR3: TGTGCCAGCAGTTACGGTGGGGGGACTGAAGCTTTCTTT. Translating gives CASSYGGGTEAFF.

The chain combines TRBV27 with TRBJ2-7; D may be TRBD1 (6 bases). The CDR3 is made up of 16 amino acids. The V gene lost 5 bases and the J gene lost 2 bases, with 19 bases spanning the gap. Germline-derived CDR1 and CDR2 are MNHEY and SMNVEV (reference sequence). CDR3 nucleotide sequence: TGTGCCAGCAGTCTTCCTCCCGGGACACTGCCCTACGAGCAGTACTTC. Its protein product is CASSLPPGTLPYEQYF.

The chain recombines TRBV28 with TRBJ1-2, with 10 bases lining up with TRBD1. CDR3 size: 16 residues. Germline lookup yields CDR1 MDHEN and CDR2 SYDVKM. V trimming: 2 bases; J trimming: 4 bases; junction bases outside the gene matches: 7. The CDR3 DNA follows: TGTGCCAGCAGTTTACCCAGGGACAGGGGTTTCTATGGCTACACCTTC. This translates into CASSLPRDRGFYGYTF.

The chain combines TRBV19 with TRBJ1-3, with D uncertain. Germline assignment: CDR1 LNHDA and CDR2 SQIVND (reference sequence). Trimming cost V 0 bases and J 4 bases, with 1 base left between them. The CDR3 consists of 12 residues. The CDR3 DNA reads TGTGCCAGTAGTATAGACGGAAACACCATATATTTT. Protein sequence: CASSIDGNTIYF.

This clone was counted a single time. This rearrangement joins TRBV15 to TRBJ1-4; D might be TRBD1 (5 bases). The ends were cut back, 6 bases at V and 8 bases at J, with 7 bases in the middle. CDR3 length equals 11 residues. Germline V gives CDR1 LNHNV, CDR2 YYDKDF (reference sequence). CDR3 amino acids: CATRQGEKLFF. Written as DNA, the CDR3 is TGTGCCACCAGGCAGGGCGAAAAACTGTTTTTT.

V is TRBV15 and J is TRBJ2-7; 7 nucleotides match TRBD1. From germline, CDR1 is LNHNV and CDR2 YYDKDF (reference sequence). The CDR3 runs 12 residues. Trimming cost V 5 bases and J 7 bases; bases outside gene matches: 5. CDR3 DNA: TGTGCCACCAGCGGGGACAGCACAGAGCAGTACTTC. It specifies CATSGDSTEQYF. Filled out from reference TRBV15 and TRBJ2-7, the complete variable domain reads DAMVIQNPRYQVTQFGKPVTLSCSQTLNHNVMYWYQQKSSQAPKLLFHYYDKDFNNEADTPDNFQSRRPNTSFCFLDIRSPGLGDTAMYLCATSGDSTEQYFGPGTRLTVT.

The rearrangement joins TRBV27 to TRBJ2-7, with 7 bases matching TRBD2. J lost 0 bases, V lost 3 bases, and 5 bases had no gene match. Germline assignment: CDR1 MNHEY and CDR2 SMNVEV (reference sequence). This CDR3 comprises 15 residues. In DNA form, the CDR3 reads TGTGCCAGCAGTTTGGTGGGAGGGAGCTCCTACGAGCAGTACTTC. It specifies CASSLVGGSSYEQYF.

This chain links TRBV5-1 with TRBJ2-7, with 12 bases identical to TRBD2. Trimming took 1 base from V and 2 from J; bases not matched to a gene: 1. CDR3 size: 15 residues. Per the germline V gene, CDR1 is SGHRS and CDR2 is YFSETQ. CDR3: CASSLRLAGAYEQYF. CDR3 sequence (DNA): TGCGCCAGCAGCTTGCGACTAGCGGGAGCCTACGAGCAGTACTTC. Looking up the rest from reference TRBV5-1 and TRBJ2-7 gives the full variable domain: KAGVTQTPRYLIKTRGQQVTLSCSPISGHRSVSWYQQTPGQGLQFLFEYFSETQRNKGNFPGRFSGRQFSNSRSEMNVSTLELGDSALYLCASSLRLAGAYEQYFGPGTRLTVT.

The chain recombines TRBV7-9 with TRBJ1-3; D is ambiguous. Between the trimmed V and J ends, which lost 5 bases and 0 bases, there was a span of 11 bases. The CDR3 length is 15 residues. CDR1 SEHNR and CDR2 FQNEAQ come from the germline V gene (reference sequence). CDR3 nucleotides: TGTGCCAGCAGCCCTCTCATAAGCTCTGGAAACACCATATATTTT. Encoded protein: CASSPLISSGNTIYF. The whole variable domain, remainder taken from reference TRBV7-9 and TRBJ1-3, is DTGVSQNPRHKITKRGQNVTFRCDPISEHNRLYWYRQTLGQGPEFLTYFQNEAQLEKSRLLSDRFSAERPKGSFSTLEIQRTEQGDSAMYLCASSPLISSGNTIYFGEGSWLTVV.